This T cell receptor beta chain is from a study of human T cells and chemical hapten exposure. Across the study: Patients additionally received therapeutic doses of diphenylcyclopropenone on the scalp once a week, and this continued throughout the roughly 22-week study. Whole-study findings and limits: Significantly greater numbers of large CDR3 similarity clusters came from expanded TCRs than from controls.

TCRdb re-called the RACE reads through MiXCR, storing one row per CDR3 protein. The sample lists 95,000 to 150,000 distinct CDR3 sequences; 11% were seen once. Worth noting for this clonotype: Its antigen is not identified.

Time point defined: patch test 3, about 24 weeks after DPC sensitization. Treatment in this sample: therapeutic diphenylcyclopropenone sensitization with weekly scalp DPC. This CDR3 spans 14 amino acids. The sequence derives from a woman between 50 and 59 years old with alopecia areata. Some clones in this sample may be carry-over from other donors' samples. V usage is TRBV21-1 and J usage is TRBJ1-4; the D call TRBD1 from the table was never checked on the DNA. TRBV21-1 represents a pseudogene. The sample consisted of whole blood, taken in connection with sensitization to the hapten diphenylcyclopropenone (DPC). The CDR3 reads CASSKLGQALRLWF. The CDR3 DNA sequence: TGTGCCAGCAGCAAATTGGGACAGGCGCTGCGCCTATGGTTT.